This T cell receptor (beta chain) was sequenced in a study of shared clonotypes between healthy human individuals. Clones were sequenced by immunoSEQ multiplex PCR, and TCRdb holds only the in-frame ones, with some missing. This table has around 700,000 clones, 55% to 75% appearing once. Trimming took 7 bases from V and 1 from J, leaving 13 bases between them. The CDR3 sequence is 14 residues long. From germline, CDR1 is MNHEY and CDR2 SVGAGI. This chain joins TRBV6-5 and TRBJ2-5; D is perhaps TRBD1 (6 bases). Sequenced sample: memory CD4+ T cells sorted from blood. Subset: CD45RA-negative fraction. This clonotype was obtained from a woman in her twenties or thirties in good health. CDR3 sequence (DNA): TGTGCCAGCAAACAGGGATTCAGCCAAGAGACCCAGTACTTC. Translation gives CASKQGFSQETQYF.